The table lists the clone carrying this T cell receptor beta chain with a few counts. Its antigen is not identified. It was approximately 9.4 ml of fresh peripheral blood that supplied the PBMCs. The entry originates in a study of T cells in Graves' hyperthyroidism and ophthalmopathy. General study results and limits: Most thyroid clonotypes that were expanded above 0.001 also turned up in blood.

The CDR3 runs 14 residues. Trimming pared 4 bases from V and 0 bases from J, leaving 9 bases between. The germline gives CDR1 ENHRY, CDR2 SYGVKD. Amplified TCR beta CDR3 regions came from RNA transcripts. Using the HTBI primer set, a first-round RT-PCR was run on the TCR CDR3. TCRdb reanalysed the multiplex PCR reads using MiXCR and keeps one entry per CDR3 protein. This sample has 390,000 or so distinct CDR3 sequences, with 14% to 15% found just once. V usage is TRBV10-3 and J usage is TRBJ1-1, with a possible D match to TRBD1 (6 bases). The receptor comes from a man younger than 35 with Graves' ophthalmopathy. What was sequenced was blood. CDR3 in DNA: TGTGCCATCAGTGGGGACATCATGAACACTGAAGCTTTCTTT. Translated, it gives CAISGDIMNTEAFF.